A selection of T cell receptor beta chains follows, all from one sample in a study of blood T cell repertoires in COVID-19. Repertoires were generated with immunoSEQ multiplex PCR, while TCRdb's copy carries only in-frame clones and drops some. This table holds 230,000 or so clones, around 90% found once. Material: peripheral blood. Source of these receptors: an older woman with COVID-19, enrolled during active disease. The conserved cysteine and the conserved F or W are not part of the CDR3 here. Clone size is given for some rows only: seen once, a few or many times, or a class if the clone is expanded.

V gene,clone size,J gene,CDR3 protein
TRBV29-1,NA,TRBJ1-1,SVERGTGGTEAF
TRBV6-2/TRBV6-3,NA,TRBJ1-5,ASSNGQYSNQPQH
TRBV6-6,NA,TRBJ1-3,ASTLPRGAGNTIY
TRBV9,NA,TRBJ2-3,ASSPRAGTVTDTQY
TRBV7-6,NA,TRBJ2-2,ASSLGQGRTGELF
TRBV7-2,NA,TRBJ2-3,ASSPAGTSGRTDTQY
TRBV7-3,NA,TRBJ2-5,ASSGQGAEETQY
TRBV4-2,NA,TRBJ2-7,ASSTSGASYEQY
TRBV10-3,NA,TRBJ1-1,ASRRRERTEAF
TRBV4-2,many,TRBJ2-2,ASSQERGQPSQELF
TRBV9,NA,TRBJ2-1,ASSVGLEGYNEQF
TRBV24-1,NA,TRBJ2-3,ATSDPRDTNTDTQY
TRBV9,NA,TRBJ1-2,ASSGRQVQTLYGYT
TRBV11-2,NA,TRBJ2-1,ASSQAGGGSSTGQF
TRBV14,once,TRBJ2-3,ASSRHQTRPSTDTQY
TRBV21-1,NA,TRBJ2-7,ASSKEAGKEQY
TRBV20-1,NA,TRBJ2-1,SAVPEYEQF
TRBV3-1/TRBV3-2,NA,TRBJ1-6,ASSQVLTAYNSPLH
TRBV7-2,NA,TRBJ2-1,ASSIQGAREQF
TRBV3-1/TRBV3-2,NA,TRBJ2-3,ASSPLQGTQY
TRBV5-1,NA,TRBJ2-5,ASRGLAGSETQY
TRBV3-1/TRBV3-2,NA,TRBJ1-2,ASSQGLMAYGYT
TRBV7-2,NA,TRBJ2-5,ASSFETGKETQY
TRBV27,NA,TRBJ2-3,ASSRRLAGGPDTQY
TRBV9,NA,TRBJ2-1,ASSDRPLDRVYNEQF
TRBV19,NA,TRBJ2-1,ASSRGQHNEQF
TRBV5-8,NA,TRBJ1-1,ASSFRGTNTEAF
TRBV4-3,NA,TRBJ1-6,ASSQEGAGFSPLH
TRBV6-5,NA,TRBJ2-7,ASSRGGRYEQY
TRBV12-3/TRBV12-4,NA,TRBJ2-5,ASTTGRTGTQY
TRBV6-5,NA,TRBJ1-3,ASSYSRQPGNTIY
TRBV19,NA,TRBJ1-5,ASSLVRAAEGHQPQH
TRBV11-3,once,TRBJ2-3,ASSLGGGRRDTQY
TRBV10-3,NA,TRBJ1-1,AISLKTGDRTEAF
TRBV5-1,NA,TRBJ2-1,ASSFDRVGYNEQF
TRBV4-3,once,TRBJ1-2,ASSQAYGSGFTTYGYT
TRBV28,few,TRBJ1-2,ASNLLGTGSYGYT
TRBV18,NA,TRBJ1-1,ASSPLPELNTEAF
TRBV9,once,TRBJ1-3,ASSMGRAGNTIY
TRBV9,NA,TRBJ2-3,ASSVGRPSTDTQY
TRBV19,NA,TRBJ1-3,ASTGLAAGNTIY
TRBV5-1,NA,TRBJ1-3,ASSLGSSGNTIY
TRBV10-3,NA,TRBJ2-7,AISATEYEQY
TRBV19,NA,TRBJ2-7,ASSMKTAEQY
TRBV7-2,NA,TRBJ1-2,ASSLGRGGYGYT
TRBV7-2,few,TRBJ2-7,ASSSRPGTVVNY
TRBV6-5,NA,TRBJ1-2,ASTRGQANYGYT
TRBV9,NA,TRBJ2-2,ASTGTSGVTGELF
TRBV5-8,NA,TRBJ1-2,ASTTGGTGRTNYGYT
TRBV6-2/TRBV6-3,NA,TRBJ1-1,ASSLESGNTEAF
TRBV20-1,NA,TRBJ1-1,SARVRPEAF
TRBV5-1,NA,TRBJ1-1,ASSLAQGFNTEAF
TRBV9,NA,TRBJ1-1,ASSVSWANTEAF
TRBV3-1/TRBV3-2,NA,TRBJ2-7,ASSRGTAPYEQY
TRBV19,NA,TRBJ1-3,ASSPNTGTGDTIY
TRBV7-3,NA,TRBJ2-7,ASSLNLADSYEQY
TRBV10-3,NA,TRBJ1-1,AISDPLTGTNTEAF
TRBV7-2,NA,TRBJ2-1,ASSPSTGSGFDNEQF
TRBV5-3,NA,TRBJ1-1,AITRRQKNTEAF